This TCR beta chain was observed in a study of T cell responses to AZD1222 COVID-19 vaccine. Overall study findings and caveats: Only after the peak T cell response were repertoires sampled. Only six or seven AZD1222 recipients tested seropositive at baseline.

The method was immunoSEQ multiplex PCR; TCRdb's version includes in-frame clones alone and lacks a portion of them. The sample holds roughly 110,000 clones, around 90% seen once. Concerning this clone itself: Antigen specificity is unknown. Other DNA sequences from this sample encode an identical CDR3 as well.

Germline loops: CDR1 SGHAT, CDR2 FQNNGV. Unmatched junction bases numbered 12, after V lost 7 bases and J lost 6 bases. The CDR3 contains 14 residues. This chain connects TRBV11-2 to TRBJ2-7; 7 bases line up with TRBD1. The TCR was taken from an adult in good health. Sequenced here: peripheral blood, sampled on day 0 of AZD1222 vaccination. The CDR3 nucleotides read TGTGCCAGCAAACGCTTACAGGGGAGAGGCGAGCAGTACTTC. Its translation: CASKRLQGRGEQYF.